The 27 T cell receptor beta chains below all came from one sample that was sequenced in a study of human T cells and chemical hapten exposure. In TCRdb, the RACE reads were re-called with MiXCR into one record per CDR3 protein. This sample has more than 75,000 distinct CDR3 sequences, with 8.6% found just once. Noted time point: healthy volunteer bleed at 6 weeks. Someone pulled total RNA out of unfractionated whole blood. The sequencing input was whole blood. Source of these receptors: a male donor in good health. Some clones in this sample may be carry-over from other donors' samples.

This clonotype appeared a few times. The chain has TRBV7-2 and TRBJ2-7; 9 positions agree with TRBD1. Germline loops: CDR1 SGHTA, CDR2 FQGNSA. J gave up 7 bases and V 5 bases, and 12 bases lay outside the gene matches. This CDR3 has 15 amino acids. CDR3 DNA sequence: TGTGCCAGCAGCCGATGGACAGGGGATTTCTTAGAGCAGTACTTC. Its protein is CASSRWTGDFLEQYF.

The chain recombines TRBV25-1 with TRBJ2-7; TRBD1 matches 10 bases. The CDR3 has 17 amino acids. V trimming: 0 bases; J trimming: 0 bases; junction bases outside the gene matches: 5. The germline gives CDR1 MGHDK, CDR2 SYGVNS. This CDR3 is CASSEYSGQGHSYEQYF. The CDR3, as DNA: TGTGCCAGCAGTGAATATTCGGGACAGGGGCACTCCTACGAGCAGTACTTC.

This clonotype showed up just a few times. The chain has TRBV30 and TRBJ1-5; D is uncertain. Trimming removed 5 bases at V and 3 bases at J, with 8 bases between. Looked up from germline, CDR1 is GTSNPN and CDR2 is SVGIG (reference sequence). The CDR3 sequence is 12 residues long. The CDR3 DNA reads TGTGCCTGGGACCATAACAATCAGCCCCAGCATTTT. This sequence encodes CAWDHNNQPQHF. Full variable domain (outside the CDR3, taken from reference TRBV30 and TRBJ1-5): SQTIHQWPATLVQPVGSPLSLECTVEGTSNPNLYWYRQAAGRGLQLLFYSVGIGQISSEVPQNLSASRPQDRQFILSSKKLLLSDSGFYLCAWDHNNQPQHFGDGTRLSIL.

This chain's CDR3 is CASSFLVAGETQYF. CDR3 nucleotides: TGTGCCAGCAGTTTTCTCGTAGCGGGAGAGACCCAGTACTTC. This rearrangement joins TRBV12-3 or TRBV12-4 to TRBJ2-5; 7 bases match TRBD2. The CDR3 runs 14 residues. The ends lost 3 bases at V and 4 bases at J; junction bases unmatched: 5.

The rearrangement joins TRBV5-1 to TRBJ2-3; no reliable D call. Germline-derived CDR1 and CDR2 are SGHRS and YFSETQ. V lost 3 bases and J 5 bases, leaving 7 bases between the germline ends. The CDR3 has 12 amino acids. In DNA, the CDR3 is TGCGCCAGCAGCTCAGACCGAGATACGCAGTATTTT. Translation gives CASSSDRDTQYF.

This sequence joins TRBV29-1 and TRBJ2-3; TRBD2 is a possible D gene (5 bases). The V and J ends lost 7 bases and 5 bases respectively, with 19 bases between them. Per the germline V gene, CDR1 is SQVTM and CDR2 is ANQGSEA. The CDR3 loop spans 14 amino acids. This CDR3 is CSAGGSVARDTQYF. For the CDR3, the DNA is TGCAGCGCTGGCGGGTCCGTAGCCAGAGATACGCAGTATTTT.

The gene calls are TRBV12-3 or TRBV12-4 and TRBJ1-6; maybe TRBD1 (6 bases). V lost 5 bases and J 1 base, leaving 12 bases between the germline ends. The CDR3 is 16 amino acids. The CDR3 DNA sequence: TGTGCCAGCAGTCCCCAACAGGGTTCCTATAATTCACCCCTCCACTTT. It specifies CASSPQQGSYNSPLHF.

This clonotype was detected only a few times. The CDR3 sequence is CASSYREYGYTF. The CDR3 nucleotides are TGTGCCAGCAGTTACAGGGAGTATGGCTACACCTTC. V is TRBV6-2 or TRBV6-3 and J is TRBJ1-2; D is unclear. Trimming took off 2 bases at V and 5 bases at J, with 6 bases between the two ends. The CDR3 consists of 12 residues. Germline V CDR1 and CDR2: MNHEY, SVGEGT.

V and J are TRBV27 and TRBJ2-3, with 10 nucleotides matching TRBD2. The V gene's germline CDR1 is MNHEY and CDR2 SMNVEV (reference sequence). With V trimmed by 8 bases and J by 2 bases, 4 bases remained unmatched. This CDR3 is built from 14 residues. Here the CDR3 reads CASQLAGPTDTQYF. For the CDR3, the DNA is TGTGCCAGCCAACTAGCGGGGCCCACAGATACGCAGTATTTT.

The chain combines TRBV18 with TRBJ2-1; D gene unclear. CDR1 is KGHSH, CDR2 LQKENI, per germline. V was shortened by 0 bases and J by 4 bases, with 7 bases between the two germline ends. The CDR3 totals 14 residues. CDR3 amino acids: CASSPPARYNEQFF. CDR3 sequence (DNA): TGTGCCAGCTCACCACCGGCCAGGTACAATGAGCAGTTCTTC.

This clonotype was observed a few times. J is TRBJ2-1 and V is TRBV7-9; possible D gene TRBD2, 5 bases. Trimming shortened V by 4 bases and J by 2 bases, and 15 bases separated the two germline ends. CDR1 and CDR2 from the germline V gene are SEHNR and FQNEAQ (reference sequence). The CDR3 consists of 16 residues. The CDR3 here is CASSSREGGAYNEQFF. The CDR3 nucleotides read TGTGCCAGCAGCTCCCGCGAGGGTGGGGCCTACAATGAGCAGTTCTTC. Based on the CDR3 plus reference TRBV7-9 and TRBJ2-1, the full variable domain is DTGVSQNPRHKITKRGQNVTFRCDPISEHNRLYWYRQTLGQGPEFLTYFQNEAQLEKSRLLSDRFSAERPKGSFSTLEIQRTEQGDSAMYLCASSSREGGAYNEQFFGPGTRLTVL.

This chain uses TRBV4-1 with TRBJ1-1; D might be TRBD1 (5 bases). V dropped 4 bases and J dropped 6 bases, with 21 bases sitting between them. The CDR3 loop spans 16 amino acids. Germline V CDR1 and CDR2: MGHRA, YSYEKL. The CDR3 loop reads CASSPSPPGKWSEAFF. The CDR3 DNA follows: TGCGCCAGCAGCCCAAGCCCGCCAGGGAAATGGTCTGAAGCTTTCTTT.

This clonotype was seen only a few times. The V and J genes are TRBV12-3 or TRBV12-4 and TRBJ2-1; 10 bases line up with TRBD2. The V gene end was trimmed by 4 bases and the J gene end by 7 bases; junction bases not matched to a gene: 13. The CDR3 totals 17 residues. The CDR3 nucleotides are TGTGCCAGCAGTTCCCCACGAGCGGGAGGGGTTAGGAATGAGCAGTTCTTC. It codes for CASSSPRAGGVRNEQFF.

This clonotype came up many times. This chain joins TRBV20-1 and TRBJ1-2; 12 nucleotides agree with TRBD1. V lost 5 bases to trimming and J lost 4 bases; unmatched junction nucleotides: 11. Looked up from germline, CDR1 is DFQATT and CDR2 is SNEGSKA (reference sequence). The CDR3 loop spans 16 amino acids. The DNA for the CDR3 is TGCAGTGCTTCCTTGTCTGGGACAGGGGGCTTCTATGGCTACACCTTC. Its protein product is CSASLSGTGGFYGYTF.

This chain links TRBV7-9 with TRBJ1-2; 7 positions match TRBD1. This CDR3 is built from 16 residues. Germline V lookup: CDR1 SEHNR, CDR2 FQNEAQ (reference sequence). V gave up 5 bases and J gave up 0 bases; unmatched junction bases: 9. CDR3 in DNA: TGTGCCAGCAGCCTTCCAATGACAGGGACTAACTATGGCTACACCTTC. It codes for CASSLPMTGTNYGYTF.

This clonotype was seen only a few times. This chain joins TRBV5-6 and TRBJ2-3; D gene uncertain. Germline CDR1 SGHDT, CDR2 YYEEEE. The V gene lost 6 bases and the J gene lost 3 bases, with 14 bases spanning the gap. The CDR3 covers 14 residues. The CDR3 spells CASKEGSRTDTQYF. CDR3 nucleotide sequence: TGTGCCAGCAAAGAAGGGTCGAGAACAGATACGCAGTATTTT.

This clonotype has more than one count but fewer than ten. J is TRBJ1-2 and V is TRBV5-4; D perhaps matches TRBD1 (6 bases). Trimming stripped 1 base from V and 8 bases from J, with 15 bases between. In germline, CDR1 is SGHNT, CDR2 YYREEE (reference sequence). The CDR3 is 14 residues long. CDR3 bases: TGTGCCAGCAGCTTGTGGGGAACCACAGGGGGCTACACCTTC. Amino acid sequence: CASSLWGTTGGYTF.

This clonotype was seen a handful of times. This sequence joins TRBV6-1 and TRBJ2-7, with D uncertain. The CDR3 length is 13 residues. V was trimmed by 1 base and J by 4 bases, leaving 8 bases between them. The germline V gene has CDR1 MNHNS and CDR2 SASEGT. CDR3: CASSEGQVYEQYF. DNA of the CDR3: TGTGCCAGCAGTGAAGGGCAGGTGTACGAGCAGTACTTC.

In its sample, this clonotype was seen many times. This chain joins TRBV12-5 and TRBJ2-7; perhaps TRBD1 as D (6 bases). CDR3 length: 13 amino acids. Germline CDR1 LGHNT, CDR2 FRNRAP. V gave up 6 bases and J gave up 3 bases, with 12 bases separating them. CDR3 in DNA: TGTGCTAGTGGGCCTGACAGGTTCTACGAGCAGTACTTC. It codes for CASGPDRFYEQYF.

As DNA, the CDR3 is TGTGCCATCCGGGACCCCGGCGTCTCCTACGAGCAGTACTTC. The encoded protein is CAIRDPGVSYEQYF. This rearrangement joins TRBV10-3 to TRBJ2-7, with D perhaps matching TRBD1 or TRBD2 (5 bases each). Germline CDR1 reads ENHRY; CDR2 reads SYGVKD. The V end lost 8 bases, the J end lost 0 bases, and 14 bases lay between the germline ends. This CDR3 spans 14 amino acids.

The chain couples TRBV10-3 to TRBJ2-3, with 7 nucleotides matching TRBD2. Losses at the gene ends were 7 bases for V and 4 bases for J; bases not matched to a gene: 8. Germline CDR1 is ENHRY and CDR2 is SYGVKD. The CDR3 is made up of 14 amino acids. Here the CDR3 DNA reads TGTGCCATCACGGACAAGCGGGAAGCAGATACGCAGTATTTT. Its protein is CAITDKREADTQYF.

The rearrangement links TRBV9 to TRBJ1-1, with D possibly being TRBD1 (5 bases). V shed 3 bases and J shed 0 bases, with 12 bases lying between them. CDR1 is SGDLS, CDR2 YYNGEE, per germline. The CDR3 totals 15 residues. The CDR3 region has the DNA TGTGCCAGCAGCGCAAGGGGAAACATGAACACTGAAGCTTTCTTT. Translation gives CASSARGNMNTEAFF.

This clonotype occurred a few times. This chain uses TRBV27 with TRBJ1-5, with TRBD1 as a possible D gene (6 bases). The CDR3 runs 15 residues. The germline CDR1 and CDR2 sequences are MNHEY and SMNVEV (reference sequence). V was shortened by 3 bases and J by 2 bases, with 11 bases between the two germline ends. The CDR3 region is CASSFNRDGNQPQHF. In nucleotides, the CDR3 is TGTGCCAGCAGTTTTAACAGGGACGGCAATCAGCCCCAGCATTTT.

This clonotype was seen a few times. The chain is built from TRBV12-3 or TRBV12-4 and TRBJ2-4; 8 bases are shared with TRBD2. V shed 6 bases and J 0 bases; nucleotides not matched to a gene: 7. This CDR3 is 16 amino acids long. The CDR3 region is CASRSTSGLAKNIQYF. In nucleotides, the CDR3 is TGTGCCAGCAGGTCTACTAGCGGCTTAGCCAAAAACATTCAGTACTTC.

The rearrangement uses TRBV15 and TRBJ2-3; 8 nucleotides line up with TRBD2. The CDR3 totals 15 residues. Trimming at V came to 3 bases and at J to 1 base, leaving 3 bases not matched to a gene. Germline CDR1 is LNHNV and CDR2 is YYDKDF (reference sequence). The CDR3 sequence: CATSSGGAGTDTQYF. The CDR3 nucleotides are TGTGCCACCAGCAGCGGGGGGGCTGGCACAGATACGCAGTATTTT. The full variable domain, rest sourced from reference TRBV15 and TRBJ2-3, is DAMVIQNPRYQVTQFGKPVTLSCSQTLNHNVMYWYQQKSSQAPKLLFHYYDKDFNNEADTPDNFQSRRPNTSFCFLDIRSPGLGDTAMYLCATSSGGAGTDTQYFGPGTRLTVL.

Many counts were recorded for this clonotype. V is TRBV28 and J is TRBJ1-2, with 9 positions matching TRBD1. With V trimmed by 2 bases and J by 0 bases, 13 bases remained unmatched. The CDR3 covers 19 residues. Per the germline V gene, CDR1 is MDHEN and CDR2 is SYDVKM. DNA of the CDR3: TGTGCCAGCAGTTTACCCGGGGGGACAGGGTTTGGAGCTAACTATGGCTACACCTTC. Translation: CASSLPGGTGFGANYGYTF.

The chain uses TRBV19 and TRBJ1-2; tentative D call: TRBD1 (5 bases). With 3 bases removed from V and 0 bases from J, the gap between germline ends came to 11 bases. Germline V gene lookup returns CDR1 LNHDA and CDR2 SQIVND (reference sequence). The CDR3 runs to 15 residues. CDR3 in DNA: TGTGCCAGTAGTATTGGGGGAATTGCTAACTATGGCTACACCTTC. It encodes CASSIGGIANYGYTF.